These 20 T cell receptor beta chains originate from one sample sequenced in a study of blood T cells in healthy people across ages. Using a J-beta primer mix together with a sample-barcoded 5' primer, a second PCR was run for about 6 to 11 cycles. TCRdb redid the calling of the 5' RACE reads with MiXCR, one entry per CDR3 protein. Among around 1,800,000 distinct CDR3 sequences listed, approximately 40% were seen once. The source material was blood. The receptors derive from a human donor in good health.

The chain employs TRBV4-3 and TRBJ1-1; no clear D gene. V lost 0 bases and J 7 bases, leaving 12 bases between the germline ends. Germline values: CDR1 LGHNA, CDR2 YSLEER. This CDR3 has 14 amino acids. CDR3: CASSQDLSGFEAFF. CDR3 DNA sequence: TGCGCCAGCAGCCAAGACTTATCAGGATTTGAAGCTTTCTTT.

The rearrangement joins TRBV20-1 to TRBJ1-2; 8 bases align to TRBD1. This CDR3 is 11 amino acids long. Germline lookup yields CDR1 DFQATT and CDR2 SNEGSKA (reference sequence). Germline trimming cut 6 bases from V and 9 bases from J; bases unmatched to any gene: 6. The CDR3 loop is CSATRQGSYTF. The CDR3 nucleotides are TGCAGTGCAACTAGACAGGGGAGCTACACCTTC.

The chain employs TRBV29-1 and TRBJ2-7; 9 bases match TRBD1. The CDR3 length is 14 residues. Germline V CDR1 and CDR2: SQVTM, ANQGSEA. V dropped 5 bases and J dropped 3; count of bases not matched to a gene: 8. The CDR3 nucleotides read TGCAGCGTTTATTCCGGGACAGGGAACTACGAGCAGTACTTC. Its translation: CSVYSGTGNYEQYF.

J is TRBJ1-2 and V is TRBV20-1; 8 bases line up with TRBD1. Trimming cost V 2 bases and J 8 bases; bases outside gene matches: 7. The CDR3 consists of 13 residues. CDR1 DFQATT and CDR2 SNEGSKA come from the germline V gene (reference sequence). The CDR3 nucleotides read TGCAGTGCTAGACTAGGACAGGGTGACGGCTACACCTTC. Amino acids: CSARLGQGDGYTF.

V usage is TRBV7-9 and J usage is TRBJ2-4, with D possibly being TRBD1 or TRBD2 (5 bases each). This CDR3 has 15 residues. Germline CDR1 and CDR2: SEHNR and FQNEAQ (reference sequence). Trimming stripped 5 bases from V and 8 bases from J, with 19 bases between. CDR3 nucleotides: TGTGCCAGCAGCCCGACTATCACCTGGGGCGACATTCAGTACTTC. This codes for CASSPTITWGDIQYF.

This chain uses TRBV20-1 with TRBJ2-7, with D tentatively TRBD2 (6 bases). Trimming cost V 3 bases and J 0 bases, with 12 bases left between them. CDR3 length: 14 amino acids. Germline CDR1 DFQATT, CDR2 SNEGSKA (reference sequence). CDR3 sequence: CSASGTPSSYEQYF. The DNA of the CDR3 is TGCAGTGCTAGCGGGACTCCCAGCTCCTACGAGCAGTACTTC.

The chain uses TRBV27 and TRBJ1-5; 7 bases match TRBD1. CDR1 is MNHEY, CDR2 SMNVEV, per germline (reference sequence). The CDR3 totals 15 residues. The J segment lost 0 bases and the V segment lost 5 bases, leaving 4 bases of the junction unmatched. CDR3 loop: CASSPYRGSNQPQHF. The CDR3 nucleotides read TGTGCCAGCAGTCCTTACAGGGGTAGCAATCAGCCCCAGCATTTT.

The chain joins TRBV6-4 to TRBJ2-1; a possible D gene is TRBD1 (6 bases). The CDR3 loop spans 14 amino acids. Trimming stripped 11 bases from V and 4 bases from J, with 18 bases between. CDR1 is MRHNA and CDR2 is SNTAGT in the germline V gene. The CDR3: CAGNRDNEYNEQFF. The CDR3 DNA is TGTGCCGGTAACCGGGACAATGAGTACAATGAGCAGTTCTTC.

This clonotype was found a few times. The V and J genes are TRBV7-2 and TRBJ2-4; TRBD2 matches at 12 bases. Germline V gene sequence: CDR1 SGHTA, CDR2 FQGNSA. CDR3 length equals 18 residues. With 5 bases clipped from V and 7 bases from J, the junction kept 15 bases outside the gene matches. CDR3 DNA sequence: TGTGCCAGCAGCCTAGGGCCCCCCCTAGCGGGGGGGCCCAACATTCAGTACTTC. Its translation is CASSLGPPLAGGPNIQYF.

In this sample, this clonotype turned up a few times. The gene calls are TRBV7-9 and TRBJ2-1; D gene uncertain. The germline gives CDR1 SEHNR, CDR2 FQNEAQ (reference sequence). V dropped 5 bases and J dropped 2 bases, with 10 bases sitting between them. This CDR3 comprises 14 residues. CDR3 sequence reads: CASSRAVTYNEQFF. The CDR3 coding sequence is TGTGCCAGCAGCAGGGCAGTGACCTACAATGAGCAGTTCTTC.

This clonotype came up a few times. The rearrangement joins TRBV6-2 or TRBV6-3 to TRBJ2-7; D not certain. The DNA matches TRBJ2-5 better at its end, which makes the J call doubtful. This CDR3 comprises 13 residues. Germline-derived CDR1 and CDR2 are MNHEY and SVGEGT. This chain's CDR3 is CASSYAGRQTQYF. CDR3 coding DNA: TGTGCCAGCAGTTATGCAGGCCGGCAGACCCAGTACTTC.

This clonotype was counted a few times. J is TRBJ2-1 and V is TRBV7-2; D perhaps matches TRBD2 (5 bases). Trimming removed 5 bases from V and 9 bases from J, with 23 bases in between. The germline gives CDR1 SGHTA, CDR2 FQGNSA. This CDR3 comprises 16 residues. CDR3 amino acids: CASSPMVPSLEGEQFF. The CDR3 nucleotides read TGTGCCAGCAGCCCGATGGTCCCAAGTCTAGAGGGTGAGCAGTTCTTC.

V is TRBV20-1 and J is TRBJ1-2, with D unclear. This CDR3 spans 13 amino acids. Between the trimmed V and J ends, which lost 0 bases and 4 bases, there was a span of 9 bases. Germline CDR1 DFQATT, CDR2 SNEGSKA (reference sequence). This CDR3 is CSARDARIYGYTF. The CDR3 nucleotides are TGCAGTGCTAGAGATGCAAGGATCTATGGCTACACCTTC.

This clonotype was seen more than once but under ten times. This sequence joins TRBV28 and TRBJ2-7; perhaps D is TRBD1 or TRBD2 (6 bases each). This CDR3 has 15 amino acids. The germline CDR1 and CDR2 sequences are MDHEN and SYDVKM. Trimming left V 5 bases short and J 2 bases short, with 16 bases between. The CDR3 loop reads CASSTRGVYPYEQYF. The CDR3 nucleotides are TGTGCCAGCAGTACGAGGGGGGTATATCCCTACGAGCAGTACTTC. Filled out from reference TRBV28 and TRBJ2-7, the complete variable domain reads DVKVTQSSRYLVKRTGEKVFLECVQDMDHENMFWYRQDPGLGLRLIYFSYDVKMKEKGDIPEGYSVSREKKERFSLILESASTNQTSMYLCASSTRGVYPYEQYFGPGTRLTVT.

The CDR3 is CASSFQRGGLETQYF. The CDR3 DNA is TGTGCCAGCAGCTTCCAGCGGGGGGGCTTGGAGACCCAGTACTTC. The V call is TRBV7-3, the J call TRBJ2-5; 10 bases line up with TRBD2. Germline V gene sequence: CDR1 SGHTA, CDR2 FQGTGA. V lost 3 bases, J lost 5 bases, and 6 bases stayed unmatched. This CDR3 is built from 15 residues.

This chain connects TRBV5-1 to TRBJ2-3; D may be TRBD1 or TRBD2 (5 bases each). Trimming shortened V by 3 bases and J by 6 bases, and 14 bases separated the two germline ends. Germline loops: CDR1 SGHRS, CDR2 YFSETQ. The CDR3 is 14 residues long. The chain's CDR3 is CASSSREGMDTQYF. CDR3 DNA: TGCGCCAGCAGCTCCCGCGAGGGGATGGATACGCAGTATTTT. Full variable domain (missing parts from reference TRBV5-1 and TRBJ2-3): KAGVTQTPRYLIKTRGQQVTLSCSPISGHRSVSWYQQTPGQGLQFLFEYFSETQRNKGNFPGRFSGRQFSNSRSEMNVSTLELGDSALYLCASSSREGMDTQYFGPGTRLTVL.

As regards this clonotype: At one end, the junction sequence differs from germline, possibly due to a read error. The chain recombines TRBV2 with TRBJ2-3; possible D gene TRBD2, 5 bases. Germline V gene lookup returns CDR1 SNHLY and CDR2 FYNNEI. The CDR3 runs 15 residues. CDR3: CAGSERFTSTDTQYF. The DNA of the CDR3 is TGTGCCGGCAGTGAGCGGTTTACAAGCACAGATACGCAGTATTTT. The variable domain in full, with the rest retrieved from reference TRBV2 and TRBJ2-3, is EPEVTQTPSHQVTQMGQEVILRCVPISNHLYFYWYRQILGQKVEFLVSFYNNEISEKSEIFDDQFSVERPDGSNFTLKIRSTKLEDSAMYFCAGSERFTSTDTQYFGPGTRLTVL.

J is TRBJ2-1 and V is TRBV6-5, with 12 bases fitting TRBD2. The CDR3 totals 16 residues. V was pared by 6 bases and J by 0 bases, with 3 bases of the junction left unmatched. From germline, CDR1 is MNHEY and CDR2 SVGAGI. The CDR3 DNA reads as TGTGCCAGCAGGAGACTAGCGGGGGCCTCCTACAATGAGCAGTTCTTC. Protein sequence: CASRRLAGASYNEQFF.

V usage is TRBV12-5 and J usage is TRBJ1-4; perhaps TRBD1 as D (5 bases). The V gene lost 5 bases and the J gene lost 7 bases, with 17 bases spanning the gap. Per germline, CDR1 LGHNT and CDR2 FRNRAP. The CDR3 runs to 15 residues. CDR3 region: CASGTLGTSSEKLFF. The CDR3 DNA reads as TGTGCTAGTGGTACCTTAGGGACTAGTAGTGAAAAACTGTTTTTT.

The sample holds one count of this clonotype. The gene calls are TRBV4-3 and TRBJ1-4; D is perhaps TRBD1 (5 bases). In germline, CDR1 is LGHNA, CDR2 YSLEER. This CDR3 is built from 16 residues. The V end lost 0 bases, the J end lost 3 bases, and 11 bases lay between the germline ends. In DNA, the CDR3 is TGCGCCAGCAGCCAAGATGGGGGGATGGCTAATGAAAAACTGTTTTTT. Protein product: CASSQDGGMANEKLFF.